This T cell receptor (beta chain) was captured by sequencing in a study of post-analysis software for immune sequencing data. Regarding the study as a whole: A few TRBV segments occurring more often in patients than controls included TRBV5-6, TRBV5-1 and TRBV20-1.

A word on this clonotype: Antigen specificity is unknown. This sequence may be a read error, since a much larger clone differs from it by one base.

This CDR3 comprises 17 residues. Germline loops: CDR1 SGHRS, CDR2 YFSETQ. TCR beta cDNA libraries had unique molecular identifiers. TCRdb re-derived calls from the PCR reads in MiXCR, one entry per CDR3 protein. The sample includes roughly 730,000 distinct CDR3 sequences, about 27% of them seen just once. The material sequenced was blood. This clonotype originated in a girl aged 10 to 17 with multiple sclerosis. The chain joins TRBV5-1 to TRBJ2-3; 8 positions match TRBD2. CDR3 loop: CASSLVGRALSADAQYF. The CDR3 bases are TGCGCCAGCAGCTTGGTCGGGAGGGCCCTGAGTGCAGATGCGCAGTATTTT.